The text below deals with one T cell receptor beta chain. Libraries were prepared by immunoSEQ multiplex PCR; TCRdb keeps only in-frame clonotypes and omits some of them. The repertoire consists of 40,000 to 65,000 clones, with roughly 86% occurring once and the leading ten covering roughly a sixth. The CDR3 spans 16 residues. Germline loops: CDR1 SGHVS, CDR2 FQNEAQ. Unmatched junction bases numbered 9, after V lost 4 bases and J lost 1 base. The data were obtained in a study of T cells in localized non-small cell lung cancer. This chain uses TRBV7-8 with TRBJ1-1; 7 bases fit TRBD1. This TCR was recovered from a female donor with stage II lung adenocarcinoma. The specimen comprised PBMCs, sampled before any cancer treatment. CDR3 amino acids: CASSSYYRQGNTEAFF. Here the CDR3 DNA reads TGTGCCAGCAGCTCTTATTACAGACAGGGGAACACTGAAGCTTTCTTT.